The clone carrying this T cell receptor (beta chain) was counted many times. The data were obtained in a study of T cells in Graves' hyperthyroidism and ophthalmopathy. The investigators amplified TCR beta CDR3 regions from RNA transcripts. The TCR CDR3 first-round RT-PCR relied on the HTBI primer set. TCRdb fed the multiplex PCR reads into MiXCR, producing one record per CDR3 protein. The table records around 250,000 distinct CDR3 sequences, roughly 15% of them present only once. This CDR3 has 17 residues. Germline V gives CDR1 MNHEY, CDR2 SMNVEV (reference sequence). The V gene end was trimmed by 3 bases and the J gene end by 0 bases; junction bases not matched to a gene: 6.

The chain links TRBV27 to TRBJ2-1; 9 positions match TRBD2. The sequenced material came from blood. The clonotype was recovered from a woman aged 40-49 years with Graves' hyperthyroidism that later progressed to Graves' ophthalmopathy. The CDR3 bases are TGTGCCAGCAGTTTTTTTCCTAGCGGGAACTCCTACAATGAGCAGTTCTTC. Its translation is CASSFFPSGNSYNEQFF.